The 25 T cell receptor beta chains below come from one sample, sequenced in a study of CD8 T cells in ankylosing spondylitis. TCRdb reprocessed the 5' RACE reads via MiXCR and lists one record per CDR3 protein. The sample carries 340,000 or so distinct CDR3 sequences, 14% to 15% recorded once. Sequencing input: blood, either unsorted or a sorted T cell fraction (not recorded which). Receptors were obtained from a male donor with ankylosing spondylitis or in good health (not recorded which).

This clonotype appeared a few times. The chain employs TRBV9 and TRBJ2-3, with D possibly TRBD2 on 5 matching bases. This CDR3 has 13 amino acids. CDR1 and CDR2 (germline): SGDLS, YYNGEE. Trimming cost V 3 bases and J 2 bases, with 7 bases left between them. This chain's CDR3 is CASSGGNTDTQYF. In nucleotides, the CDR3 is TGTGCCAGCAGCGGAGGGAACACAGATACGCAGTATTTT.

The chain joins TRBV15 to TRBJ2-5; TRBD2 might be the D (6 bases). The CDR3 is 15 residues long. Trimming took 0 bases from V and 5 from J, leaving 13 bases between them. The germline V gene encodes CDR1 LNHNV and CDR2 YYDKDF (reference sequence). The CDR3 region has the DNA TGTGCCACCAGCAGAGATAGGAGGGTTTGGGAGACCCAGTACTTC. Its translation: CATSRDRRVWETQYF.

In DNA, the CDR3 is TGTGCCAGCAGCACGAGGGGAGGGGTTTTGAACACTGAAGCTTTCTTT. Translation gives CASSTRGGVLNTEAFF. The chain links TRBV5-6 to TRBJ1-1; D might be TRBD1 (5 bases). The germline gives CDR1 SGHDT, CDR2 YYEEEE. Trimming pared 4 bases from V and 0 bases from J, leaving 16 bases between. The CDR3 spans 16 residues.

This chain uses TRBV11-2 with TRBJ1-1, with TRBD1 identical over 8 bases. The length of the CDR3 is 14 residues. The J segment lost 3 bases and the V segment lost 4 bases, leaving 4 bases of the junction unmatched. Germline V lookup: CDR1 SGHAT, CDR2 FQNNGV. This chain's CDR3 is CASSWTGIYTEAFF. The CDR3 bases are TGTGCCAGCAGCTGGACAGGGATTTACACTGAAGCTTTCTTT.

This clonotype came up a few times. The chain employs TRBV6-1 and TRBJ2-3; no clear D gene. The CDR3 contains 12 residues. V was trimmed by 3 bases and J by 5 bases, leaving 6 bases between them. The germline V gene has CDR1 MNHNS and CDR2 SASEGT. Written as DNA, the CDR3 is TGTGCCAGCAGTGAGGACGGAGATACGCAGTATTTT. Translating gives CASSEDGDTQYF.

This clonotype has ten or more counts. The CDR3 reads CAISEGDTQYF. The CDR3 region has the DNA TGTGCCATCAGTGAAGGAGATACGCAGTATTTT. The chain couples TRBV10-3 to TRBJ2-3; no definite D call. The CDR3 is made up of 11 amino acids. Trimming pared 3 bases from V and 5 bases from J, leaving 3 bases between. The germline CDR1 and CDR2 sequences are ENHRY and SYGVKD.

This sequence joins TRBV5-5 and TRBJ2-2; D is ambiguous. Trimming pared 4 bases from V and 6 bases from J, leaving 13 bases between. This CDR3 has 14 residues. Germline lookup yields CDR1 SGHKS and CDR2 YYEKEE (reference sequence). CDR3 residues: CASSPRWRPGELFF. CDR3 bases: TGTGCCAGCAGCCCCAGGTGGCGCCCCGGGGAGCTGTTTTTT.

This clonotype was counted between two and nine times. The J gene is TRBJ2-7, the V gene TRBV27; 10 nucleotides match TRBD1. Germline V lookup: CDR1 MNHEY, CDR2 SMNVEV (reference sequence). The CDR3 has 15 residues. V shed 4 bases, J shed 2 bases, and the junction held 5 bases outside the gene matches. CDR3 nucleotide sequence: TGTGCCAGCAGTTCCGGGACAGGGGCGACCTACGAGCAGTACTTC. Its protein product is CASSSGTGATYEQYF.

This clonotype was detected a few times. The rearrangement uses TRBV18 and TRBJ2-1, with TRBD2 as a possible D gene (5 bases). V was trimmed by 4 bases and J by 6 bases, leaving 13 bases between them. The CDR3 is 14 residues long. The germline CDR1 and CDR2 sequences are KGHSH and LQKENI. The CDR3 loop is CASSQDLGGNEQFF. The CDR3 region has the DNA TGTGCCAGCTCACAGGATTTAGGAGGCAATGAGCAGTTCTTC.

This clonotype has just a few counts. The chain joins TRBV6-5 to TRBJ2-7, with 10 bases lining up with TRBD2. The CDR3 is 17 residues long. Per the germline V gene, CDR1 is MNHEY and CDR2 is SVGAGI. The trim removed 0 bases at V and 2 bases at J, leaving 7 bases unmatched. The CDR3 reads CASSYSGFSGRTYEQYF. Written as DNA, the CDR3 is TGTGCCAGCAGTTACTCAGGGTTTAGCGGGAGGACCTACGAGCAGTACTTC.

This clonotype was detected a few times. As DNA, the CDR3 is TGTGCCAGCAGCGGGACAGGAGCGAACACCGGGGAGCTGTTTTTT. Encoded protein: CASSGTGANTGELFF. The chain recombines TRBV7-9 with TRBJ2-2, with 8 positions matching TRBD1. Germline V gene lookup returns CDR1 SEHNR and CDR2 FQNEAQ (reference sequence). The CDR3 runs 15 residues. Trimming cost V 5 bases and J 0 bases; bases outside gene matches: 2. The complete variable domain, with remaining parts taken from reference TRBV7-9 and TRBJ2-2, reads DTGVSQNPRHKITKRGQNVTFRCDPISEHNRLYWYRQTLGQGPEFLTYFQNEAQLEKSRLLSDRFSAERPKGSFSTLEIQRTEQGDSAMYLCASSGTGANTGELFFGEGSRLTVL.

The J gene is TRBJ1-5, the V gene TRBV3-1; D call uncertain. The V and J ends lost 0 bases and 6 bases respectively, with 12 bases between them. The CDR3 totals 15 residues. From germline, CDR1 is LGHDT and CDR2 YNNKEL (reference sequence). This chain's CDR3 is CASSQDHSEGQPQHF. The CDR3 DNA sequence: TGTGCCAGCAGCCAAGATCATTCAGAGGGTCAGCCCCAGCATTTT.

The DNA for the CDR3 is TGTGCCAGCAGCCAAGAAGTCGGGGGGCAAGAGACCCAGTACTTC. Protein: CASSQEVGGQETQYF. The chain has TRBV3-1 and TRBJ2-5; 7 bases are a match to TRBD2. The V gene end was trimmed by 0 bases and the J gene end by 2 bases; junction bases not matched to a gene: 3. The CDR3 is 15 residues long. Germline lookup yields CDR1 LGHDT and CDR2 YNNKEL (reference sequence).

This clonotype came up a few times. The chain uses TRBV5-1 and TRBJ2-3; 7 bases agree with TRBD1. CDR3 length: 14 amino acids. CDR1 and CDR2 (germline): SGHRS, YFSETQ. Trimming at V came to 2 bases and at J to 4 bases, leaving 4 bases not matched to a gene. The CDR3 DNA reads as TGCGCCAGCAGCTTCGAGGGGGCCCCAGATACGCAGTATTTT. This encodes CASSFEGAPDTQYF.

This CDR3 reads CASSLWSVAGVNEQFF. The CDR3 bases are TGCGCCAGCAGCTTGTGGTCGGTAGCGGGGGTGAATGAGCAGTTCTTC. The chain employs TRBV5-1 and TRBJ2-1; 9 bases map to TRBD2. V lost 1 base and J lost 7; bases outside the gene matches: 9. Germline-derived CDR1 and CDR2 are SGHRS and YFSETQ. This CDR3 is 16 amino acids long.

The chain combines TRBV21-1 with TRBJ1-5. TRBV21-1 is designated a pseudogene. The CDR3 loop spans 13 amino acids. The chain's CDR3 is CASSREGAQPQHF. For the CDR3, the DNA is TGTGCCAGCAGCCGGGAGGGAGCTCAGCCCCAGCATTTT.

The chain couples TRBV29-1 to TRBJ2-5; D is unclear. Germline-derived CDR1 and CDR2 are SQVTM and ANQGSEA. V gave up 5 bases and J gave up 5 bases, with 15 bases separating them. The CDR3 consists of 13 residues. The CDR3 loop reads CSVTPGLGETQYF. DNA of the CDR3: TGCAGCGTTACGCCGGGCCTGGGGGAGACCCAGTACTTC.

V and J are TRBV6-5 and TRBJ2-4; the D call may be TRBD1 or TRBD2 (5 bases each). Trimming cost V 0 bases and J 1 base, with 10 bases left between them. CDR1 is MNHEY, CDR2 SVGAGI, per germline. This CDR3 is 16 amino acids long. The CDR3 DNA reads as TGTGCCAGCAGTTACTCAGGGGAGAGGGCCAAAAACATTCAGTACTTC. Amino acids: CASSYSGERAKNIQYF.

This clonotype has at least ten counts. The chain carries TRBV20-1 and TRBJ1-1; D not certain. CDR1 and CDR2 (germline): DFQATT, SNEGSKA (reference sequence). This CDR3 comprises 12 residues. V dropped 3 bases and J dropped 7 bases, with 12 bases sitting between them. This CDR3 is CSASPGYSEAFF. DNA for the CDR3: TGCAGTGCTAGTCCGGGGTACAGTGAAGCTTTCTTT.

CDR3 in DNA: TGTGCCAGCAGCGCCGGGACAGACTCCTACGAGCAGTACTTC. Protein: CASSAGTDSYEQYF. The chain has TRBV9 and TRBJ2-7, with TRBD1 matching 7 bases. The CDR3 totals 14 residues. The V and J ends lost 3 bases and 0 bases, in that order; junction bases with no gene match: 3. Looked up from germline, CDR1 is SGDLS and CDR2 is YYNGEE.

This clonotype has only a few counts. V and J are TRBV20-1 and TRBJ2-4; D is unresolved. CDR1 is DFQATT, CDR2 SNEGSKA, per germline (reference sequence). CDR3 length: 14 residues. V gave up 1 base and J gave up 8 bases, with 15 bases separating them. The CDR3 sequence: CSARAAGPNDIQYF. The CDR3 DNA follows: TGCAGTGCTAGAGCGGCAGGACCTAACGACATTCAGTACTTC.

The CDR3: CASSPGRDRVTGELFF. CDR3 DNA sequence: TGTGCCAGCAGTCCCGGACGGGACAGGGTCACCGGGGAGCTGTTTTTT. V gene TRBV7-9 combines with J gene TRBJ2-2; 9 positions match TRBD1. Trimming cost V 6 bases and J 4 bases; bases outside gene matches: 9. The CDR3 is made up of 16 amino acids. Germline V lookup: CDR1 SEHNR, CDR2 FQNEAQ (reference sequence).

V is TRBV5-4 and J is TRBJ2-2; no clear D. The germline V gene has CDR1 SGHNT and CDR2 YYREEE (reference sequence). The length of the CDR3 is 14 residues. V was cut by 0 bases and J by 6 bases, with 9 bases left in between. Here the CDR3 reads CASSLDGVAGELFF. The CDR3 DNA follows: TGTGCCAGCAGCTTGGATGGGGTCGCCGGGGAGCTGTTTTTT.

This chain joins TRBV5-1 and TRBJ2-5; tentatively, D is TRBD2 (6 bases). CDR1 SGHRS and CDR2 YFSETQ come from the germline V gene. With 2 bases removed from V and 1 base from J, the gap between germline ends came to 12 bases. The CDR3 contains 15 residues. CDR3 bases: TGCGCCAGCAGCTTAATGCGGGGACTCCAAGAGACCCAGTACTTC. Translation: CASSLMRGLQETQYF.

This clonotype was seen repeatedly, ten times or more. This sequence joins TRBV5-1 and TRBJ1-1; D is unresolved. Germline values: CDR1 SGHRS, CDR2 YFSETQ. The CDR3 runs 13 residues. The germline V and J ends were trimmed by 0 bases and 0 bases, with 3 bases remaining between them. CDR3 amino acids: CASSLDVNTEAFF. For the CDR3, the DNA is TGCGCCAGCAGCTTGGATGTGAACACTGAAGCTTTCTTT.